In this sample, the clone carrying this TCR beta chain turned up a few times. Its antigen is not known. This entry is derived from a study of T-cell reconstitution after alpha-beta-depleted transplantation in children. Researchers prepared the TCRbeta library using unique molecular identifiers, the study reports. TCRdb re-analysed the PCR reads in MiXCR, keeping a single row per CDR3 protein. The data contain 800,000 to 1,000,000 distinct CDR3 sequences, 25% to 30% of them singletons. V trimming: 4 bases; J trimming: 4 bases; junction bases outside the gene matches: 6. This CDR3 region has 15 residues. Germline V gene lookup returns CDR1 SQVTM and CDR2 ANQGSEA. Study-level points and caveats: Some patients' high day-60 TCRbeta diversity was traced to surviving recipient T cells and thymic progenitors. After transplant, at about two months, alpha-beta T cells were reportedly derived from several hundred expanded graft clones. A year post-transplant, T-cell counts and diversity derived mostly from newly produced T cells.

Sequenced here: PBMCs, mostly from graft donor cells, sampled 360 days after TCRalphabeta/CD19-depleted stem cell transplant. The J gene is TRBJ2-7, the V gene TRBV29-1, with 14 bases that match TRBD2. The TCR was taken from a boy under two years old who had a stem cell transplant for SCID, so the T cells may come from the graft donor. The CDR3, as DNA: TGCAGCGTTGGACCGGGACTAGCGGGGGTATACGAGCAGTACTTC. Amino acids: CSVGPGLAGVYEQYF.